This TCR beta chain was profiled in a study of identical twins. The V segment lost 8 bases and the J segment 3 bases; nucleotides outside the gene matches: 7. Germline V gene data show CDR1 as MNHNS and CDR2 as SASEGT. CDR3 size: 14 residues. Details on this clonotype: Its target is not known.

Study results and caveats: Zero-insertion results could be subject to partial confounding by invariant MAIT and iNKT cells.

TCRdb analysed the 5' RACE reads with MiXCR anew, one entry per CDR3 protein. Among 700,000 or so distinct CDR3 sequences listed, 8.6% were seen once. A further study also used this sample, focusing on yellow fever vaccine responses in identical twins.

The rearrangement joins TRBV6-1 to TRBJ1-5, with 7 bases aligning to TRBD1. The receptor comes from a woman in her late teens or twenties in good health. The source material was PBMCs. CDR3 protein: CASGDSFNNQPQHF. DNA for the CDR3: TGTGCCAGCGGGGACAGCTTTAACAATCAGCCCCAGCATTTT.